This T cell receptor beta chain is drawn from a study of blood T cell repertoires in COVID-19. The CDR3 has 15 residues. V lost 2 bases and J lost 0, with 8 bases in between. Germline V lookup: CDR1 LNHNV, CDR2 YYDKDF (reference sequence). This table comes from immunoSEQ multiplex PCR, and its TCRdb copy is limited to in-frame clones, with some not included. The sample records about 55,000 clones, about 93% being singletons. The TCR was taken from a human donor with active COVID-19. The donor label of this sample is uncertain. The sample comprised peripheral blood. The chain couples TRBV15 to TRBJ2-1; a possible D gene is TRBD2 (5 bases). CDR3 amino acids: CATSRRGNSYNEQFF. The CDR3 coding sequence is TGTGCCACCAGCAGAAGAGGGAACTCCTACAATGAGCAGTTCTTC.